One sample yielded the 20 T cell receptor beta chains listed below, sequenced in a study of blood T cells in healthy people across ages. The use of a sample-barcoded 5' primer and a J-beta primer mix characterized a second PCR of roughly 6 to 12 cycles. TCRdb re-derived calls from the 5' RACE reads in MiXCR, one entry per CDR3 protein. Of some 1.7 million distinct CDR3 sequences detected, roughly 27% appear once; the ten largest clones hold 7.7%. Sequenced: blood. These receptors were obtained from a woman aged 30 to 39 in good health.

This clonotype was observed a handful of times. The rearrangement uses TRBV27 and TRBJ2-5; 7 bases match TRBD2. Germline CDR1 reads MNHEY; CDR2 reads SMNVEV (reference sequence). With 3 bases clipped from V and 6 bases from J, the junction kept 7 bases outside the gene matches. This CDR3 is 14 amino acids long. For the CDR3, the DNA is TGTGCCAGCAGTTTCTTGGGGGAGGGGCAGACCCAGTACTTC. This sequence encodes CASSFLGEGQTQYF.

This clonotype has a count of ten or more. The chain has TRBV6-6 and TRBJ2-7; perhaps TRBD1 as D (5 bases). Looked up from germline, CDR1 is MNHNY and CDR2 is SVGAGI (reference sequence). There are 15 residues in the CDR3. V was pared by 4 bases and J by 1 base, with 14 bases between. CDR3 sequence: CASSSRVGLSYEQYF. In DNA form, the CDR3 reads TGTGCCAGCAGTTCCAGGGTGGGGTTGTCCTACGAGCAGTACTTC.

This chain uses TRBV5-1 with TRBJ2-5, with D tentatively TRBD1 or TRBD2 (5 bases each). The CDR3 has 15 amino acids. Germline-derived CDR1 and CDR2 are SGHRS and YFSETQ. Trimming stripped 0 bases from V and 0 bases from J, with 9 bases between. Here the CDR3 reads CASSLAGRNQETQYF. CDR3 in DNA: TGCGCCAGCAGCTTGGCGGGACGGAACCAAGAGACCCAGTACTTC.

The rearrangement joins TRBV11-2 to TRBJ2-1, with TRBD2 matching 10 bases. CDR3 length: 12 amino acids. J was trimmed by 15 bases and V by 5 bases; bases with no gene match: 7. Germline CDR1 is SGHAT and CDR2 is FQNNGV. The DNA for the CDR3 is TGTGCCAGCAGCGCCGGACTAGCGGTATCGTTCTTC. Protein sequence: CASSAGLAVSFF.

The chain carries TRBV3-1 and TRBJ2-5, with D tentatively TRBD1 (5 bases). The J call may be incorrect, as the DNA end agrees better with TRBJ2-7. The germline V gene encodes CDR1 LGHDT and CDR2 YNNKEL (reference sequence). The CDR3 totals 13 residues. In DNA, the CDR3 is TGTGCCAGCCGGCGAGGACAAGCCTACGAGCAGTACTTC. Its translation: CASRRGQAYEQYF.

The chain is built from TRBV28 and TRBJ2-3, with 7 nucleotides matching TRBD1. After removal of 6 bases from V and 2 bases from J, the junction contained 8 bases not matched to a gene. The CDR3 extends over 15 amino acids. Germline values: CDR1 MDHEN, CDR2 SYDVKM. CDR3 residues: CASRAGGQNTDTQYF. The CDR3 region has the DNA TGTGCCAGCAGGGCAGGGGGTCAGAACACAGATACGCAGTATTTT.

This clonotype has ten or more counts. The CDR3 DNA follows: TGCAGTGCTAGAGATCCCAGCGGGAGCACCTACGAGCAGTACTTC. It encodes CSARDPSGSTYEQYF. The chain has TRBV20-1 and TRBJ2-7, with TRBD2 identical over 8 bases. V shed 0 bases, J shed 2 bases, and the junction held 6 bases outside the gene matches. There are 15 residues in the CDR3. CDR1 is DFQATT, CDR2 SNEGSKA, per germline (reference sequence).

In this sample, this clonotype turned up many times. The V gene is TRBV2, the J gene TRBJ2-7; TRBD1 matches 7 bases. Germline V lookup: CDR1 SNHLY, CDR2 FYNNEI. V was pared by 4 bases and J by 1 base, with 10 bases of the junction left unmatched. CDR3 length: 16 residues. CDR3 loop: CASSALSGTASYEQYF. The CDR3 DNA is TGTGCCAGCAGTGCTTTATCCGGGACAGCATCCTACGAGCAGTACTTC.

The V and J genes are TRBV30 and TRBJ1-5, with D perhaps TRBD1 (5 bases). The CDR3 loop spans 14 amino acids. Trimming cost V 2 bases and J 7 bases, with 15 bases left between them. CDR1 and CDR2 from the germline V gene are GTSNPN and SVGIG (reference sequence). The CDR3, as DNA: TGTGCCTGGAGTCCCACCGGGGGTGGCCAGCCCCAGCATTTT. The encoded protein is CAWSPTGGGQPQHF.

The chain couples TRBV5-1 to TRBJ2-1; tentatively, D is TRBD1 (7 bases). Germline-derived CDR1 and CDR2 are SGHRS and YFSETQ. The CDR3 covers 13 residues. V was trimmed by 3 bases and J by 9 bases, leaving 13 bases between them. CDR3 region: CASSSRRDSEQFF. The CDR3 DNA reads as TGCGCCAGCAGCTCACGGCGGGACAGTGAGCAGTTCTTC. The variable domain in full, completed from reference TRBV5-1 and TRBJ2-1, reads KAGVTQTPRYLIKTRGQQVTLSCSPISGHRSVSWYQQTPGQGLQFLFEYFSETQRNKGNFPGRFSGRQFSNSRSEMNVSTLELGDSALYLCASSSRRDSEQFFGPGTRLTVL.

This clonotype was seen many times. The CDR3 here is CASSFLPVGDNEQFF. The CDR3 bases are TGTGCCAGCAGCTTCCTACCCGTTGGTGACAATGAGCAGTTCTTC. The chain links TRBV7-9 to TRBJ2-1; the D is unclear. The V end lost 3 bases, the J end lost 5 bases, and 14 bases lay between the germline ends. Germline-derived CDR1 and CDR2 are SEHNR and FQNEAQ (reference sequence). The CDR3 loop spans 15 amino acids.

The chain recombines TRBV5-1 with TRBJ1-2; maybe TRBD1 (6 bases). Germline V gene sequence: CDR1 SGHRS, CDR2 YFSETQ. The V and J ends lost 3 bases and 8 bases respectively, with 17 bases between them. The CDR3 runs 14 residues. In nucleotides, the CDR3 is TGCGCCAGCAGCTGGGAAGGGGGGGCAGGAGGCTACACCTTC. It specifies CASSWEGGAGGYTF. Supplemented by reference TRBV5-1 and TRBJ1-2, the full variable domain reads KAGVTQTPRYLIKTRGQQVTLSCSPISGHRSVSWYQQTPGQGLQFLFEYFSETQRNKGNFPGRFSGRQFSNSRSEMNVSTLELGDSALYLCASSWEGGAGGYTFGSGTRLTVV.

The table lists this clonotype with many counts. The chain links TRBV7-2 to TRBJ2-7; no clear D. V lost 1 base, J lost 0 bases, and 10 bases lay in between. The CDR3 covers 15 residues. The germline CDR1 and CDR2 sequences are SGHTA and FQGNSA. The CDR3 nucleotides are TGTGCCAGCAGCTTAGGGGCGGCCCTCTCCTACGAGCAGTACTTC. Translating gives CASSLGAALSYEQYF.

CDR3 coding DNA: TGTGCCAGCAGCGTAACGAGGGACACTGAAGCTTTCTTT. Protein sequence: CASSVTRDTEAFF. The J gene is TRBJ1-1, the V gene TRBV9; D gene ambiguous. Germline-derived CDR1 and CDR2 are SGDLS and YYNGEE. This CDR3 region has 13 residues. Trimming cost V 1 base and J 3 bases, with 7 bases left between them.

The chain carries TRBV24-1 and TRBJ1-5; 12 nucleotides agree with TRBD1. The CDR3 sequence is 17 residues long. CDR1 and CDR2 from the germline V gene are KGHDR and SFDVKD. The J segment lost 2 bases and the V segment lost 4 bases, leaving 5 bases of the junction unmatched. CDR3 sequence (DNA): TGTGCCACCAGTGAAACCGGGACAGGGGGCGGCAATCAGCCCCAGCATTTT. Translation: CATSETGTGGGNQPQHF.

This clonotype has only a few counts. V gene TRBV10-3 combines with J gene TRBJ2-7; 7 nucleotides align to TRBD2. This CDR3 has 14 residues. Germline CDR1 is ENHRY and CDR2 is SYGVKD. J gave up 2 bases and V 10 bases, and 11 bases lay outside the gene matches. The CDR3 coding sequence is TGTGCCACTATGGGGGGGGACCGAGCCTACGAGCAGTACTTC. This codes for CATMGGDRAYEQYF.

CDR3 bases: TGTGCCAGCAGCTTCGACAGTGGGCCAGATACGCAGTATTTT. This sequence encodes CASSFDSGPDTQYF. The chain is built from TRBV7-9 and TRBJ2-3, with D perhaps matching TRBD1 (5 bases). V was pared by 3 bases and J by 4 bases, with 11 bases between. The CDR3 contains 14 residues. Germline V gives CDR1 SEHNR, CDR2 FQNEAQ (reference sequence). Based on the CDR3 plus reference TRBV7-9 and TRBJ2-3, the full variable domain is DTGVSQNPRHKITKRGQNVTFRCDPISEHNRLYWYRQTLGQGPEFLTYFQNEAQLEKSRLLSDRFSAERPKGSFSTLEIQRTEQGDSAMYLCASSFDSGPDTQYFGPGTRLTVL.

CDR3: CASTPALSDNSPLHF. CDR3 sequence (DNA): TGTGCCAGCACCCCAGCCCTTTCTGATAATTCACCCCTCCACTTT. V usage is TRBV11-2 and J usage is TRBJ1-6; unclear D gene. CDR3 length: 15 amino acids. The germline V and J ends were trimmed by 7 bases and 5 bases, with 15 bases remaining between them. Germline assignment: CDR1 SGHAT and CDR2 FQNNGV.

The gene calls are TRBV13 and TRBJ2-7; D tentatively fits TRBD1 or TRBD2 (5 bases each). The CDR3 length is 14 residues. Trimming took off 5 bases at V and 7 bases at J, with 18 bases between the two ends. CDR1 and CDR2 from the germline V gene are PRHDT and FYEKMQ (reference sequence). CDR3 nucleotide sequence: TGTGCCAGCAGCGGGGACCTAGATTCCCAGGAGCAGTACTTC. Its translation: CASSGDLDSQEQYF.

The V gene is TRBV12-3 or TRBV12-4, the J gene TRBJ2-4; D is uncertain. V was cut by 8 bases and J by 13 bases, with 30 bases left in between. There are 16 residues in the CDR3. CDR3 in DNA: TGTGCCAGCCGACCTGGTTGGGGAAGCTCCTACAATAAGCAGTACTTC. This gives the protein CASRPGWGSSYNKQYF.